This T cell receptor beta chain stems from a study of shared clonotypes between healthy human individuals. Turning to the study itself: Per-donor plates numbered three CD4 naive, three CD4 memory, two CD8 naive and one CD8 memory. Study-level findings and limits: Naive CD4 clonotypes overlapped across a handful of donors at about 5%. Apart from blood, nothing was sampled; tissue repertoires likely differ.

As regards this clone: Its antigen remains unidentified.

Each sorted subset replicate got 200 ng genomic DNA, roughly 27,000 genomes. Some clones are missing from TCRdb's copy, which holds only in-frame ones; the method was immunoSEQ multiplex PCR. Among 2,100,000 or so clones, 95% were seen once, and the ten largest hold approximately 0.13%. From germline, CDR1 is LGHNA and CDR2 YSLEER. Trimming removed 0 bases from V and 3 bases from J, with 12 bases in between. The CDR3 length is 16 residues. The V call is TRBV4-3, the J call TRBJ2-1; possible D gene TRBD2, 6 bases. This receptor was identified in a man younger than 35 in good health. The sample taken for sequencing was naive CD4+ T cells sorted from blood. As for subset: CD45RA+ positively selected. Here the CDR3 reads CASSQDPGGNYNEQFF. The DNA for the CDR3 is TGCGCCAGCAGCCAAGATCCTGGCGGGAACTACAATGAGCAGTTCTTC.